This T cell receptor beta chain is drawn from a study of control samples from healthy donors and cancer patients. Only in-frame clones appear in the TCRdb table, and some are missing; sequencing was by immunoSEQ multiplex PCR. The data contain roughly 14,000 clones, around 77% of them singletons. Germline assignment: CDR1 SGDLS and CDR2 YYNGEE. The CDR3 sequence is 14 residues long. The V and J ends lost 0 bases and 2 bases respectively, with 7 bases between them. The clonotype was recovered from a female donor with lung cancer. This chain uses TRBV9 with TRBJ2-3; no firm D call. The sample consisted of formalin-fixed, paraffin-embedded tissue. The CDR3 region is CASSVDGFTDTQYF. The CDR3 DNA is TGTGCCAGCAGCGTAGACGGATTCACAGATACGCAGTATTTT.